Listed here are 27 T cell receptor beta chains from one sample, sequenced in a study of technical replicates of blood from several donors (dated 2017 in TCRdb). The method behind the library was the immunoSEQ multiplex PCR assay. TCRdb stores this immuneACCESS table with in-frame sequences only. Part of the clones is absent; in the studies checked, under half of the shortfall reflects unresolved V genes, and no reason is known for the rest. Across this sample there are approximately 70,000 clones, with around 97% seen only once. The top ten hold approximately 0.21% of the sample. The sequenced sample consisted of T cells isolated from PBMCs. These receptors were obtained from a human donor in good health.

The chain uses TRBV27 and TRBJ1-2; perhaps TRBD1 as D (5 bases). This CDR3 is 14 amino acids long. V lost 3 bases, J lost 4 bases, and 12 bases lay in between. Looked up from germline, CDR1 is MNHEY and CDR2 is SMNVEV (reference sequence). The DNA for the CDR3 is TGTGCCAGCAGTTTGGTGGCGGGGCTCTATGGCTACACCTTC. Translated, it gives CASSLVAGLYGYTF.

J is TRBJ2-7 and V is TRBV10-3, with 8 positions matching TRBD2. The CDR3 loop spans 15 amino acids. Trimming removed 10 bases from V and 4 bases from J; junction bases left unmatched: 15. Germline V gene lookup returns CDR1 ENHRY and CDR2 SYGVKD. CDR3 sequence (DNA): TGTGCCACCATTAAGACGGGACTAGTAGTTTACGAGCAGTACTTC. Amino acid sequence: CATIKTGLVVYEQYF.

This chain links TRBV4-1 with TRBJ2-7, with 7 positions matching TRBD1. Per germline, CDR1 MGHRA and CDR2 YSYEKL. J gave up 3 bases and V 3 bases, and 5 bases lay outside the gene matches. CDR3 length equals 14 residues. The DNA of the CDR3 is TGCGCCAGCAGCCAGAACAGGGGTTTCTACGAGCAGTACTTC. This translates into CASSQNRGFYEQYF.

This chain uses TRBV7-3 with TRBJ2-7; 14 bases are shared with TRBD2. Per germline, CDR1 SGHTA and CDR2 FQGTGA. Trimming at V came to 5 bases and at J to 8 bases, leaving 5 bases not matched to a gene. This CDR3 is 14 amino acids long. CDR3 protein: CASSLGLAGAKQYF. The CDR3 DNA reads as TGTGCCAGCAGCCTGGGACTAGCGGGGGCAAAGCAGTACTTC.

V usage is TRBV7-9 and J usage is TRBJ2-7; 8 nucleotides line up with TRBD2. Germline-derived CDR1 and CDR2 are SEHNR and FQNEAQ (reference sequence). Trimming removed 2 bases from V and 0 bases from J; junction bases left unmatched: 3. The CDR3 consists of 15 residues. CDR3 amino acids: CASSLSGGNSYEQYF. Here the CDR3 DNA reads TGTGCCAGCAGCTTAAGCGGGGGAAACTCCTACGAGCAGTACTTC.

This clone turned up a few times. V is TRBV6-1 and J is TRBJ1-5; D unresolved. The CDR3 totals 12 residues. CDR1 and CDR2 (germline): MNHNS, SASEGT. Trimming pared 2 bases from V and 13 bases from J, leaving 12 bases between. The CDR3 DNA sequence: TGTGCCAGCAGTGAAAGGAGTCCGACTCAGCATTTT. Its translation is CASSERSPTQHF.

CDR3 in DNA: TGTGCCAGCAGCTTAGGCTATTCAGGACGGGGGGCTTTCTTT. Protein sequence: CASSLGYSGRGAFF. The V gene is TRBV7-6, the J gene TRBJ1-1; tentative D call: TRBD1 (5 bases). The V end lost 1 base, the J end lost 11 bases, and 17 bases lay between the germline ends. The CDR3 spans 14 residues. The germline gives CDR1 SGHVS, CDR2 FNYEAQ.

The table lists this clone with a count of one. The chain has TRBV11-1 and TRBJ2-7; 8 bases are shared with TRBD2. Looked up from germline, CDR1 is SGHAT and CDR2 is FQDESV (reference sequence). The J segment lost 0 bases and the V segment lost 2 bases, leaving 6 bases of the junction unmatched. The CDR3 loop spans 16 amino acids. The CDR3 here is CASSLSPSGSSYEQYF. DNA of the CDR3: TGTGCCAGCAGCTTAAGTCCCAGCGGGAGCTCCTACGAGCAGTACTTC.

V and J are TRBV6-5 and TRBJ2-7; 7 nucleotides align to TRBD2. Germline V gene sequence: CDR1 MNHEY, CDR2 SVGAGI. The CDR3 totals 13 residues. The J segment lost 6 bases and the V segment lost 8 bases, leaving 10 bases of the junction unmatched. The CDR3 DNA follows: TGTGCCAGCGCGGCGGGAGCAGGTTCCGAGCAGTACTTC. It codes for CASAAGAGSEQYF.

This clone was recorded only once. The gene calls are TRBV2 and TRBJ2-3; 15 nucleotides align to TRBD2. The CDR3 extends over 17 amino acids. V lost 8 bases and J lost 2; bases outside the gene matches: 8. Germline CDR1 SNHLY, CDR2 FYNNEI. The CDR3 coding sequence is TGTGCCAGCGTTTGGACTAGCGGGGGGGCCGTCACAGATACGCAGTATTTT. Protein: CASVWTSGGAVTDTQYF.

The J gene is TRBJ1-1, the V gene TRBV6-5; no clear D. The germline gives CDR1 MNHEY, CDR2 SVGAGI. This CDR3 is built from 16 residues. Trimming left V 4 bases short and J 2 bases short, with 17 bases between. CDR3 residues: CASSFGPREGNTEAFF. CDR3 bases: TGTGCCAGCAGTTTCGGGCCTAGAGAGGGAAACACTGAAGCTTTCTTT.

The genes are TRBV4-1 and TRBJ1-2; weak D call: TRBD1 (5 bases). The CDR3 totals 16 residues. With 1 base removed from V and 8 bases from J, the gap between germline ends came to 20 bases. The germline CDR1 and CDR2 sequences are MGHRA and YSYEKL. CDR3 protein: CASSQGLGTATLGYTF. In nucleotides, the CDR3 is TGCGCCAGCAGCCAAGGCCTCGGGACTGCAACTCTCGGCTACACCTTC.

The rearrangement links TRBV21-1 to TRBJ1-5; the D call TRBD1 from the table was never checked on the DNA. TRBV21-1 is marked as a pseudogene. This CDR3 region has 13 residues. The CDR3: CASSRRTGDPQHF. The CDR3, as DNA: TGTGCCAGCAGCAGACGTACAGGGGACCCCCAGCATTTT.

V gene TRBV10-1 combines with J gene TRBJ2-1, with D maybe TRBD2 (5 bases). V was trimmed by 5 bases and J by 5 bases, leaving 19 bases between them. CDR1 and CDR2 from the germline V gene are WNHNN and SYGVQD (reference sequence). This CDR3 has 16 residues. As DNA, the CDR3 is TGCGCCAGCAGTAAGTACGGTGATAGCGCAGACAATGAGCAGTTCTTC. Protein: CASSKYGDSADNEQFF.

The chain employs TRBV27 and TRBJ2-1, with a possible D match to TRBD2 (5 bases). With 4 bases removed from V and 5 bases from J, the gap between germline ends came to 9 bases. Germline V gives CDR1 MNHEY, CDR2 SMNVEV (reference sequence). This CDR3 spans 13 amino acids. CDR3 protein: CASSYQRNNEQFF. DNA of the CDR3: TGTGCCAGCAGTTATCAGCGGAACAATGAGCAGTTCTTC.

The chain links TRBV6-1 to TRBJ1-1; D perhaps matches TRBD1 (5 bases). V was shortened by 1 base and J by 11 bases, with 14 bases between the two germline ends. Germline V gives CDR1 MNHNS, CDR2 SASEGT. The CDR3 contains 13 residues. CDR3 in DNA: TGTGCCAGCAGTGAAGGGACACTCAATGGGGCTTTCTTT. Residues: CASSEGTLNGAFF.

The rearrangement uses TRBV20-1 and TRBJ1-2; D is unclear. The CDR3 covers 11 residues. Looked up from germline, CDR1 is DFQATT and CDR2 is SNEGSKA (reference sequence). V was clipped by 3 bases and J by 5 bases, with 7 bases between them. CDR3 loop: CSASRAYGYTF. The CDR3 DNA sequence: TGCAGTGCTAGTCGCGCTTATGGCTACACCTTC.

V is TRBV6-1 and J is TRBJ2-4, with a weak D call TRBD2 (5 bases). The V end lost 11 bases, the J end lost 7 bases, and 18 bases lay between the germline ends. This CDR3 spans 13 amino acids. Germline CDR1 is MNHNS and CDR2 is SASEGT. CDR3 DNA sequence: TGTGCCGGGCGGGCAGCTGTTGAGAACATTCAGTACTTC. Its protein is CAGRAAVENIQYF.

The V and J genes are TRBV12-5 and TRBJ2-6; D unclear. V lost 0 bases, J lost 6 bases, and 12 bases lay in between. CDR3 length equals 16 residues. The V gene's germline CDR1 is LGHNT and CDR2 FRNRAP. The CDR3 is CASGLVTRVTANVLTF. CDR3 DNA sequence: TGTGCTAGTGGTTTGGTGACACGTGTAACGGCCAACGTCCTGACTTTC. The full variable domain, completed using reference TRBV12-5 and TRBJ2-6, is DARVTQTPRHKVTEMGQEVTMRCQPILGHNTVFWYRQTMMQGLELLAYFRNRAPLDDSGMPKDRFSAEMPDATLATLKIQPSEPRDSAVYFCASGLVTRVTANVLTFGAGSRLTVL.

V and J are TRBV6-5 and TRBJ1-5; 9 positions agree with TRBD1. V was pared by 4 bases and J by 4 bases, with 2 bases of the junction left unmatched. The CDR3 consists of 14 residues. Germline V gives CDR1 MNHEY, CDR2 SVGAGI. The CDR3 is CASSLTGGNQPQHF. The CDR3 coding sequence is TGTGCCAGCAGTTTGACAGGGGGTAATCAGCCCCAGCATTTT.

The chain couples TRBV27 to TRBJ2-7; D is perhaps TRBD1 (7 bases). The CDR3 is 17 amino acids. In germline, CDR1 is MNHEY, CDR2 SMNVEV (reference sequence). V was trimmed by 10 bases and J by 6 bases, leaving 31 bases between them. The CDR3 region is CATIPLGGGARVGEQYF. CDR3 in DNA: TGTGCCACCATTCCACTAGGAGGGGGCGCACGGGTAGGCGAGCAGTACTTC.

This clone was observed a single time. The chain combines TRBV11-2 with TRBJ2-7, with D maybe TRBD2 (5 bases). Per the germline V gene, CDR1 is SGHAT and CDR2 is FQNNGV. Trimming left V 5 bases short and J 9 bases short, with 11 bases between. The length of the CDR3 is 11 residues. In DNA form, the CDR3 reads TGTGCCAGCAGCCTAGTCAGCGGGCAGTACTTC. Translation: CASSLVSGQYF.

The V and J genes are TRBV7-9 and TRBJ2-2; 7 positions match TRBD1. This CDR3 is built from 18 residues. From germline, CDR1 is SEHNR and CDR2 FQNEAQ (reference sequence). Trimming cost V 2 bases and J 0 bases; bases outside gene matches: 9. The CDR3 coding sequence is TGTGCCAGCAGCTTACCCTCGACCGGGACAGCGAACACCGGGGAGCTGTTTTTT. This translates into CASSLPSTGTANTGELFF. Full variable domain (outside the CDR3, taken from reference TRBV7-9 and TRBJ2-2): DTGVSQNPRHKITKRGQNVTFRCDPISEHNRLYWYRQTLGQGPEFLTYFQNEAQLEKSRLLSDRFSAERPKGSFSTLEIQRTEQGDSAMYLCASSLPSTGTANTGELFFGEGSRLTVL.

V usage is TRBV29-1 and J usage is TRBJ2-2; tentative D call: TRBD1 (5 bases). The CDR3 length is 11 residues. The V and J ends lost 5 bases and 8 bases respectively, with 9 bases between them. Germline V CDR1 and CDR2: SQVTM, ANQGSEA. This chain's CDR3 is CSVRQTGELFF. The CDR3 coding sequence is TGCAGCGTTCGACAGACAGGGGAGCTGTTTTTT.

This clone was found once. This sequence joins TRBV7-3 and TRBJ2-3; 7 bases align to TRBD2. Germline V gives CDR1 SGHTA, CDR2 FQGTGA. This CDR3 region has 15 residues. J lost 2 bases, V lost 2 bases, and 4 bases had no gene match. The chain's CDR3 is CASSLVGGSTDTQYF. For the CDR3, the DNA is TGTGCCAGCAGCTTAGTCGGGGGGTCCACAGATACGCAGTATTTT.

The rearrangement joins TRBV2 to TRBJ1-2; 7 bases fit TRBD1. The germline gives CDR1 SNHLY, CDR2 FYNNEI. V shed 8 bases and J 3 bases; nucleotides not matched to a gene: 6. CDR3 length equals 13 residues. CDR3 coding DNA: TGTGCCAGCGAAGGCAGGGGGGACTATGGCTACACCTTC. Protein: CASEGRGDYGYTF.

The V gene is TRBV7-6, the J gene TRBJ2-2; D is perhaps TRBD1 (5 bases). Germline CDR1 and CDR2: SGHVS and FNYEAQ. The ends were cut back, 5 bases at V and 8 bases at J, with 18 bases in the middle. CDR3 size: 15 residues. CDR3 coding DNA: TGTGCCAGCAGCACGACAGTTAATATCGGAGGGGAGCTGTTTTTT. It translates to CASSTTVNIGGELFF. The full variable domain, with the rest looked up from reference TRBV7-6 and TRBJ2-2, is GAGVSQSPRYKVTKRGQDVALRCDPISGHVSLYWYRQALGQGPEFLTYFNYEAQQDKSGLPNDRFSAERPEGSISTLTIQRTEQRDSAMYRCASSTTVNIGGELFFGEGSRLTVL.